This is a list of T cell receptor beta chains from one sample in a study of CD8 T cells in Susac syndrome. Each CDR3 protein is one row after TCRdb ran MiXCR on the immunoSEQ multiplex PCR reads. The data contain some 300,000 distinct CDR3 sequences, more than 75% of them seen just once; the ten biggest clones take up approximately 0.11%. Source material: CD8+ T cells from PBMCs. These receptors all stem from a human donor with multiple sclerosis. The CDR3 runs from the conserved cysteine through the conserved F or W. Each record gives: J gene, D gene, clone size, V gene, CDR3 DNA, CDR3 protein. The D gene is left open where the match is weak. Size is omitted from some rows. Given values are once, few, many or a class for expanded clones.

j_gene: TRBJ2-1; d_gene: .; abundance: .; v_gene: TRBV19; CDR3nt: TGTGCCAGTAGTATCCATTCGAAGGTATACAATGAGCAGTTCTTC; CDR3aa: CASSIHSKVYNEQFF
j_gene: TRBJ1-1; d_gene: .; abundance: .; v_gene: TRBV19; CDR3nt: TGTGCCAGTGGCCACGGGCCTCAGAGGGGAGCTTTCTTT; CDR3aa: CASGHGPQRGAFF
j_gene: TRBJ1-1; d_gene: TRBD1; abundance: .; v_gene: TRBV6-2/TRBV6-3; CDR3nt: TGTGCCAGCAGTTACCCGGGGACAGCGGAGACCACTGAAGCTTTCTTT; CDR3aa: CASSYPGTAETTEAFF
j_gene: TRBJ2-7; d_gene: TRBD1; abundance: .; v_gene: TRBV9; CDR3nt: TGTGCCAGCAGCGTAGTAGGGGACAGATCCGTACAGTACTTC; CDR3aa: CASSVVGDRSVQYF
j_gene: TRBJ1-1; d_gene: .; abundance: few; v_gene: TRBV29-1; CDR3nt: TGCAGCGTCGAGGACAGCAATGAAGCTTTCTTT; CDR3aa: CSVEDSNEAFF
j_gene: TRBJ2-1; d_gene: TRBD1; abundance: .; v_gene: TRBV6-2/TRBV6-3; CDR3nt: TGTGCCAGCAGAGGGACAGGGGCCCCTAGATCCTACAATGAGCAGTTCTTC; CDR3aa: CASRGTGAPRSYNEQFF
j_gene: TRBJ2-7; d_gene: .; abundance: .; v_gene: TRBV9; CDR3nt: TGTGCCAGCAGCGAAGGGGGAGGGGGCGAGCAGTACTTC; CDR3aa: CASSEGGGGEQYF
j_gene: TRBJ1-5; d_gene: .; abundance: .; v_gene: TRBV6-1; CDR3nt: TGTGCCAGCGGCGAACCCCCGGGGGGCAAGGCCCAGCATTTT; CDR3aa: CASGEPPGGKAQHF
j_gene: TRBJ2-7; d_gene: TRBD2; abundance: .; v_gene: TRBV27; CDR3nt: TGTGCCAGCAGTATTCTAGCGGGGGCTGTATACGAGCAGTACTTC; CDR3aa: CASSILAGAVYEQYF
j_gene: TRBJ2-1; d_gene: .; abundance: .; v_gene: TRBV19; CDR3nt: TGTGCCAGTAGTCCTTACTACAATGAGCAGTTCTTC; CDR3aa: CASSPYYNEQFF
j_gene: TRBJ1-1; d_gene: TRBD1; abundance: few; v_gene: TRBV6-1; CDR3nt: TGTGCCAGCAACCCGGGGACAGGGGGATGGAACACTGAAGCTTTCTTT; CDR3aa: CASNPGTGGWNTEAFF
j_gene: TRBJ1-4; d_gene: TRBD1; abundance: once; v_gene: TRBV28; CDR3nt: TGTGCCAGCAGTCTTACAGGGGAGGCGGCTAATGAAAAACTGTTTTTT; CDR3aa: CASSLTGEAANEKLFF
j_gene: TRBJ2-1; d_gene: .; abundance: .; v_gene: TRBV5-6; CDR3nt: TGTGCCAGCACCCTGGTCCCAGCGGATGAGCAGTTCTTC; CDR3aa: CASTLVPADEQFF
j_gene: TRBJ1-6; d_gene: .; abundance: .; v_gene: TRBV19; CDR3nt: TGTGCCAGTAGTATAGTGGGCATCAGCGAGCCCCTCCACTTT; CDR3aa: CASSIVGISEPLHF
j_gene: TRBJ2-1; d_gene: TRBD2; abundance: .; v_gene: TRBV30; CDR3nt: TGTGCCTGGAGACCCCTAGCGGGGGCCTACAATGAGCAGTTCTTC; CDR3aa: CAWRPLAGAYNEQFF
j_gene: TRBJ2-7; d_gene: .; abundance: .; v_gene: TRBV5-1; CDR3nt: TGCGCCAGCAGCCAGGACCGCCTGGAGCAGTACTTC; CDR3aa: CASSQDRLEQYF
j_gene: TRBJ2-5; d_gene: .; abundance: .; v_gene: TRBV25-1; CDR3nt: TGTGCCAGCAGCAGCCACGCCCTGAGGGAGACCCAGTACTTC; CDR3aa: CASSSHALRETQYF
j_gene: TRBJ2-5; d_gene: TRBD1; abundance: .; v_gene: TRBV7-6; CDR3nt: TGTGCCAGCAGCGGGCCGGGACAGGGGTCCCTGTACCAAGAGACCCAGTACTTC; CDR3aa: CASSGPGQGSLYQETQYF
j_gene: TRBJ2-1; d_gene: .; abundance: .; v_gene: TRBV5-6; CDR3nt: TGTGCCAGCAGCCTGGCCGGGACCCTCTACAATGAGCAGTTCTTC; CDR3aa: CASSLAGTLYNEQFF
j_gene: TRBJ2-3; d_gene: TRBD2; abundance: .; v_gene: TRBV30; CDR3nt: TGTGCCTGGATAGGGTCTAGCGGGAGGCCAGATACGCAGTATTTT; CDR3aa: CAWIGSSGRPDTQYF
j_gene: TRBJ2-3; d_gene: TRBD2; abundance: few; v_gene: TRBV6-5; CDR3nt: TGTGCCAGCAGTTCCCAGCGGGAGTCCGGGACAGATACGCAGTATTTT; CDR3aa: CASSSQRESGTDTQYF
j_gene: TRBJ1-1; d_gene: .; abundance: .; v_gene: TRBV29-1; CDR3nt: TGCAGTACATTTGCTTCCGACAACATGAACACTGAAGCTTTCTTT; CDR3aa: CSTFASDNMNTEAFF
j_gene: TRBJ2-1; d_gene: TRBD1; abundance: once; v_gene: TRBV10-3; CDR3nt: TGTGCCATCAGTGACCGGACAGGGTACAATGAGCAGTTCTTC; CDR3aa: CAISDRTGYNEQFF
j_gene: TRBJ2-7; d_gene: .; abundance: once; v_gene: TRBV27; CDR3nt: TGTGCCAGCACGCCCGTCTTTGATCAGCGCTCCTACGAGCAGTACTTC; CDR3aa: CASTPVFDQRSYEQYF
j_gene: TRBJ2-5; d_gene: TRBD2; abundance: .; v_gene: TRBV5-6; CDR3nt: TGTGCCAGCAGCTCCTGGACTAGCGGAAAAGAGACCCAGTACTTC; CDR3aa: CASSSWTSGKETQYF
j_gene: TRBJ1-2; d_gene: TRBD1; abundance: .; v_gene: TRBV29-1; CDR3nt: TGCAGCGTTGAACGACAGGGAGGGGACAGCTATGGCTACACCTTC; CDR3aa: CSVERQGGDSYGYTF
j_gene: TRBJ2-5; d_gene: .; abundance: few; v_gene: TRBV13; CDR3nt: TGTGCCAGCAGCTCCTTCCCTGAAGAGACCCAGTACTTC; CDR3aa: CASSSFPEETQYF
j_gene: TRBJ2-1; d_gene: .; abundance: .; v_gene: TRBV6-1; CDR3nt: TGTGCCAGCGGCCCTAGAATCGACTGGGGGGAGCAGTTCTTC; CDR3aa: CASGPRIDWGEQFF
j_gene: TRBJ1-5; d_gene: .; abundance: .; v_gene: TRBV20-1; CDR3nt: TGCAGTGCTAGATCCCTGGTAAACGGCAGAAGAAAGGGTCAGCCCCAGCATTTT; CDR3aa: CSARSLVNGRRKGQPQHF
j_gene: TRBJ2-7; d_gene: .; abundance: .; v_gene: TRBV28; CDR3nt: TGTGCCAGCAGTACATACAGGGAAGGAAGTCCCTACGAGCAGTACTTC; CDR3aa: CASSTYREGSPYEQYF
j_gene: TRBJ2-1; d_gene: .; abundance: .; v_gene: TRBV7-7; CDR3nt: TGTGCTAGCAGCTTATCCGGTGGACGGCCGCTCAATGAGCAGTTCTTC; CDR3aa: CASSLSGGRPLNEQFF
j_gene: TRBJ1-1; d_gene: .; abundance: .; v_gene: TRBV3-1; CDR3nt: TGTGCCAGCAGCCCCCCGGACGGCCGCTTTACAGCTTTCTTT; CDR3aa: CASSPPDGRFTAFF
j_gene: TRBJ1-1; d_gene: TRBD1; abundance: .; v_gene: TRBV9; CDR3nt: TGTGCCAGCAGCCTAGTGGGACAGCTGAACACTGAAGCTTTCTTT; CDR3aa: CASSLVGQLNTEAFF
j_gene: TRBJ2-1; d_gene: .; abundance: .; v_gene: TRBV11-2; CDR3nt: TGTGCCAGCGTCAACCCTTTGGGGGGCGATGAGCAGTTCTTC; CDR3aa: CASVNPLGGDEQFF
j_gene: TRBJ2-1; d_gene: TRBD2; abundance: .; v_gene: TRBV4-1; CDR3nt: TGCGCCAGCAGCCAAACCCAGTTAGGCGGGAGTATCTACAATGAGCAGTTCTTC; CDR3aa: CASSQTQLGGSIYNEQFF
j_gene: TRBJ2-7; d_gene: TRBD2; abundance: few; v_gene: TRBV28; CDR3nt: TGTGCCAGCAGTTTGGGACTAGCGGGAGGGGAAGAGCAGTACTTC; CDR3aa: CASSLGLAGGEEQYF
j_gene: TRBJ2-2; d_gene: TRBD2; abundance: .; v_gene: TRBV7-6; CDR3nt: TGTGCCGTCAGGGCTAGCGGGTTCACCGGGGAGCTGTTTTTT; CDR3aa: CAVRASGFTGELFF
j_gene: TRBJ2-7; d_gene: .; abundance: .; v_gene: TRBV9; CDR3nt: TGTGCCAGCAGCGTAGACGGGGATAACTACGAGCAGTACTTC; CDR3aa: CASSVDGDNYEQYF
j_gene: TRBJ1-1; d_gene: .; abundance: .; v_gene: TRBV28; CDR3nt: TGTGCCACCCACCTGGGATTTTACACTGAAGCTTTCTTT; CDR3aa: CATHLGFYTEAFF
j_gene: TRBJ2-7; d_gene: .; abundance: .; v_gene: TRBV30; CDR3nt: TGTGCCTGGAGCCCTATCGGCGTGCAGGTCTACGAGCAGTACTTC; CDR3aa: CAWSPIGVQVYEQYF
j_gene: TRBJ1-3; d_gene: TRBD1; abundance: few; v_gene: TRBV30; CDR3nt: TGTGCCTGGGAGGACAGGGGGCCCGGAAACACCATATATTTT; CDR3aa: CAWEDRGPGNTIYF
j_gene: TRBJ1-1; d_gene: .; abundance: .; v_gene: TRBV11-2; CDR3nt: TGTGCCAGCAGCTTAGTCCAGCGCATGAACACTGAAGCTTTCTTT; CDR3aa: CASSLVQRMNTEAFF
j_gene: TRBJ1-1; d_gene: .; abundance: .; v_gene: TRBV7-9; CDR3nt: TGTGCCAGCAGCTTAGCAGGCATCGATTTGAACACTGAAGCTTTCTTT; CDR3aa: CASSLAGIDLNTEAFF
j_gene: TRBJ2-1; d_gene: .; abundance: once; v_gene: TRBV24-1; CDR3nt: TGTGCCACCAGTGATTCGGTCAATGAGCAGTTCTTC; CDR3aa: CATSDSVNEQFF
j_gene: TRBJ1-2; d_gene: .; abundance: .; v_gene: TRBV28; CDR3nt: TGTGCCAGCAGTCCAGAAGGGGCGTACTATGGCTACACCTTC; CDR3aa: CASSPEGAYYGYTF
j_gene: TRBJ1-6; d_gene: .; abundance: .; v_gene: TRBV28; CDR3nt: TGTGCCAGCAGACCTACAGGGTACGGTTCACCCCTCCACTTT; CDR3aa: CASRPTGYGSPLHF
j_gene: TRBJ2-7; d_gene: .; abundance: .; v_gene: TRBV12-5; CDR3nt: TGTGCTAGTGGTTACACTGGGGGCTCCTACGAGCAGTACTTC; CDR3aa: CASGYTGGSYEQYF
j_gene: TRBJ1-2; d_gene: .; abundance: .; v_gene: TRBV5-4; CDR3nt: TGTGCCAGCAGCAGGAAATATGGCTACACCTTC; CDR3aa: CASSRKYGYTF
j_gene: TRBJ2-1; d_gene: .; abundance: .; v_gene: TRBV28; CDR3nt: TGTGCCAGCAGCTCCGCACTTCATCAGAGCTCCTACAATGAGCAGTTCTTC; CDR3aa: CASSSALHQSSYNEQFF
j_gene: TRBJ1-1; d_gene: .; abundance: .; v_gene: TRBV27; CDR3nt: TGTGCCAGCAGTTTATCTGGCAGGGTGGAGGAAGCTTTCTTT; CDR3aa: CASSLSGRVEEAFF
j_gene: TRBJ2-2; d_gene: TRBD1; abundance: .; v_gene: TRBV30; CDR3nt: TGTGCCTGGAGCCCCGACAGGGGAAAGGAAAACACCGGGGAGCTGTTTTTT; CDR3aa: CAWSPDRGKENTGELFF
j_gene: TRBJ1-2; d_gene: .; abundance: .; v_gene: TRBV2; CDR3nt: TGTGCCAGCAGTGACAAAGGCCGAAAAAGGGATGGCTACACCTTC; CDR3aa: CASSDKGRKRDGYTF
j_gene: TRBJ2-3; d_gene: .; abundance: .; v_gene: TRBV27; CDR3nt: TGTGCCAGCAGACTAGGAAGAGATACGCAGTATTTT; CDR3aa: CASRLGRDTQYF
j_gene: TRBJ1-1; d_gene: .; abundance: .; v_gene: TRBV6-5; CDR3nt: TGTGCCAGCAGTTACATGAGGAGGGCTGAAGCTTTCTTT; CDR3aa: CASSYMRRAEAFF
j_gene: TRBJ2-5; d_gene: .; abundance: .; v_gene: TRBV14; CDR3nt: TGTGCCAGCAGCCCCCACAAAGCCGGGACCCAGTACTTC; CDR3aa: CASSPHKAGTQYF
j_gene: TRBJ2-7; d_gene: .; abundance: few; v_gene: TRBV6-1; CDR3nt: TGTGCCAGCAGCCCCGGGACTGGTGTTCGCGAGCAGTACTTC; CDR3aa: CASSPGTGVREQYF
j_gene: TRBJ2-3; d_gene: TRBD2; abundance: .; v_gene: TRBV7-9; CDR3nt: TGTGCCAGCGGAGGTTCTAGCGGGAGGGCCCTTGATACGCAGTATTTT; CDR3aa: CASGGSSGRALDTQYF